This T cell receptor (beta chain) was sequenced during a study of cytomegalovirus exposure and HLA in healthy donors. The study ran its PCR with 60 Vbeta and 13 Jbeta primers. Data came from immunoSEQ multiplex PCR; TCRdb stores just in-frame clones and leaves some out. The profile shows about 160,000 clones, 60% to 75% of them singletons. The germline V gene encodes CDR1 SGHDT and CDR2 YYEEEE. The CDR3 is 16 residues long. V was clipped by 2 bases and J by 0 bases; unmatched bases: 7. Study observations and caveats: In vitro, a few CMV-associated chains proved specific for CMV antigens.

This clone showed up just a few times. The antigen is undetermined. Sequenced material: PBMCs. This receptor was identified in a woman between 50 and 59 years old in good health and CMV-seropositive. This chain links TRBV5-6 with TRBJ2-7; 8 bases match TRBD1. The CDR3 loop reads CASSFRLGTGSYEQYF. The CDR3 nucleotides read TGTGCCAGCAGCTTCAGGTTGGGGACAGGCTCCTACGAGCAGTACTTC.